The source of this T cell receptor beta chain is a study of T cell responses to AZD1222 COVID-19 vaccine. Study-level background: Samples with a second dose at about 4 or about 12 weeks were pooled together.

Study results and limitations: The study identified only a handful of AZD1222 recipients as seropositive at baseline. Repertoire sampling happened only post peak T cell response. Reportedly, close to half of spike-specific TCRs are directed against unmutated variant regions.

Germline V gene sequence: CDR1 SGHTA, CDR2 FQGNSA. The CDR3 has 13 amino acids. Trimming stripped 2 bases from V and 3 bases from J, with 7 bases between. Some clones are missing from TCRdb's copy, which holds only in-frame ones; the method was immunoSEQ multiplex PCR. The table records approximately 100,000 clones, about 89% of them present only once. Comment on this clone: What it binds is not known.

The chain recombines TRBV7-2 with TRBJ1-2; D unresolved. The TCR was taken from an adult in good health. Here the sequenced sample was peripheral blood, taken on day 0 of AZD1222 vaccination. In nucleotides, the CDR3 is TGTGCCAGCAGCTTACCCGGGGACTATGGCTACACCTTC. Amino acids: CASSLPGDYGYTF.